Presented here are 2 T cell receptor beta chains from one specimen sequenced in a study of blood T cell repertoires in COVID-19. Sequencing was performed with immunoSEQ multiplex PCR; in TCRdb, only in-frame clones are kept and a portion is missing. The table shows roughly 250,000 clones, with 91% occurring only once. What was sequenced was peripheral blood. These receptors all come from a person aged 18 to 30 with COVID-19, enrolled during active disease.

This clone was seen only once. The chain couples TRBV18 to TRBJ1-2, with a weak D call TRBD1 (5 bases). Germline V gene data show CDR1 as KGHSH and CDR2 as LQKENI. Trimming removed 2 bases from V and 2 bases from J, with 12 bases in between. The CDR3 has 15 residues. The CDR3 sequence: CASSPGRDQNYGYTF. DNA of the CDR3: TGTGCCAGCTCACCAGGCAGGGATCAGAACTATGGCTACACCTTC.

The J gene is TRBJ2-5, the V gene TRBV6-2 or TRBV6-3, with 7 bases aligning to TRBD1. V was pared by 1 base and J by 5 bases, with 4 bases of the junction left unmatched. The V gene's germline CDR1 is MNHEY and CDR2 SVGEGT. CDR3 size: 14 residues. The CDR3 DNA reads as TGTGCCAGCAGTTACTTTAGGGGGCTGGAGACCCAGTACTTC. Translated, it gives CASSYFRGLETQYF.